These 26 T cell receptor beta chains were sequenced from one sample in a study of Ad26.COV2.S vaccination and SARS-CoV-2 variants. Sequencing used immunoSEQ multiplex PCR; TCRdb keeps in-frame clones, though not all of them. This table has a few hundred thousand clones, around 86% appearing once. As to treatment: roughly 19 received Ad26.COV2.S at low or high dose, single or two shots; a few received placebo; per-sample allocation not given. Sampling was done on day 63 after the first vaccine or placebo injection. The sample here was peripheral blood, taken in a trial of Ad26.COV2.S vaccine versus placebo. The receptors here all came from a person between 18 and 59 years old who received the Ad26.COV2.S COVID-19 vaccine or a placebo.

This chain joins TRBV3-1 (or the pseudogene TRBV3-2) and TRBJ2-7, with D perhaps given as TRBD1 or TRBD2 (6 bases each). This CDR3 has 19 amino acids. V lost 4 bases to trimming and J lost 0 bases, with 25 bases between them. Germline loops: CDR1 LGHDT, CDR2 YNNKEL (reference sequence). The CDR3 here is CASSRGLGGHHASSYEQYF. The CDR3 DNA reads TGTGCCAGCAGCCGAGGTTTGGGGGGACACCATGCGAGCTCCTACGAGCAGTACTTC.

Ten or more counts support this clone. The J gene is TRBJ2-2, the V gene TRBV19; no clear D gene. This CDR3 contains 11 residues. Germline assignment: CDR1 LNHDA and CDR2 SQIVND (reference sequence). V gave up 5 bases and J gave up 6 bases, with 4 bases separating them. The CDR3: CASSVAGELFF. DNA for the CDR3: TGTGCCAGTAGTGTAGCCGGGGAGCTGTTTTTT.

The gene calls are TRBV27 and TRBJ2-3; 7 bases map to TRBD2. Germline V lookup: CDR1 MNHEY, CDR2 SMNVEV (reference sequence). The ends lost 3 bases at V and 6 bases at J; junction bases unmatched: 9. The CDR3 is 15 amino acids. The CDR3 nucleotides are TGTGCCAGCAGTTTTCTATCGGGGGGAGTGGATACGCAGTATTTT. Amino acid sequence: CASSFLSGGVDTQYF.

This rearrangement joins TRBV19 to TRBJ1-6; the D is unclear. Trimming left V 9 bases short and J 0 bases short, with 6 bases between. CDR3 size: 13 residues. CDR1 is LNHDA, CDR2 SQIVND, per germline (reference sequence). This CDR3 is CASRTSYNSPLHF. As DNA, the CDR3 is TGTGCCAGCAGGACCTCCTATAATTCACCCCTCCACTTT.

The chain is built from TRBV25-1 and TRBJ1-4, with D perhaps TRBD1 (6 bases). CDR1 is MGHDK and CDR2 is SYGVNS in the germline V gene. With 7 bases removed from V and 3 bases from J, the gap between germline ends came to 12 bases. This CDR3 spans 14 amino acids. The CDR3 reads CASTMTGANEKLFF. For the CDR3, the DNA is TGTGCCAGCACCATGACAGGAGCTAATGAAAAACTGTTTTTT.

The gene calls are TRBV7-9 and TRBJ2-1; D unresolved. The CDR3 is 14 amino acids. CDR1 and CDR2 from the germline V gene are SEHNR and FQNEAQ (reference sequence). Trimming took off 5 bases at V and 8 bases at J, with 16 bases between the two ends. CDR3 in amino acids: CASSLSAGWDEQFF. The DNA of the CDR3 is TGTGCCAGCAGCCTAAGCGCCGGCTGGGATGAGCAGTTCTTC.

J is TRBJ2-2 and V is TRBV5-1; possibly TRBD1 or TRBD2 for D (5 bases each). Germline V gene data show CDR1 as SGHRS and CDR2 as YFSETQ. V lost 6 bases, J lost 3 bases, and 12 bases lay in between. CDR3 length: 14 residues. This chain's CDR3 is CASTSLGDTGELFF. CDR3 DNA sequence: TGCGCCAGCACCTCTTTGGGGGACACCGGGGAGCTGTTTTTT.

This chain joins TRBV30 and TRBJ1-5, with a tentative D call TRBD1 (5 bases). Trimming removed 1 base at V and 0 bases at J, with 7 bases between. The CDR3 runs to 14 residues. Germline loops: CDR1 GTSNPN, CDR2 SVGIG (reference sequence). CDR3 sequence reads: CAWSGGASNQPQHF. The CDR3 DNA reads TGTGCCTGGAGTGGTGGGGCTAGCAATCAGCCCCAGCATTTT.

The chain uses TRBV30 and TRBJ1-1, with a tentative D call TRBD1 (6 bases). Trimming shortened V by 5 bases and J by 2 bases, and 9 bases separated the two germline ends. CDR1 and CDR2 (germline): GTSNPN, SVGIG (reference sequence). The CDR3 has 12 residues. The DNA for the CDR3 is TGTGCCTGGGGACAGATAAACACTGAAGCTTTCTTT. This codes for CAWGQINTEAFF.

Only one count was recorded for this clone. The chain links TRBV4-1 to TRBJ1-5; D not resolved. The V and J ends lost 0 bases and 7 bases respectively, with 7 bases between them. Germline CDR1 is MGHRA and CDR2 is YSYEKL. This CDR3 is 13 amino acids long. In DNA form, the CDR3 reads TGCGCCAGCAGCCAAGAGACTGGACAGCCCCAGCATTTT. Protein product: CASSQETGQPQHF.

In DNA, the CDR3 is TGTGCCAGTAGTAGGGACCCCCTGGGTGAAAAACTGTTTTTT. It encodes CASSRDPLGEKLFF. The chain employs TRBV19 and TRBJ1-4; tentative D call: TRBD1 (5 bases). The CDR3 extends over 14 amino acids. Germline CDR1 LNHDA, CDR2 SQIVND (reference sequence). V dropped 4 bases and J dropped 7 bases, with 13 bases sitting between them.

The genes are TRBV4-2 and TRBJ1-2; maybe TRBD1 (6 bases). CDR1 and CDR2 (germline): LGHNA, YNFKEQ. The CDR3 sequence is 16 residues long. The V end lost 2 bases, the J end lost 0 bases, and 13 bases lay between the germline ends. CDR3 region: CASSQQGGTTNYGYTF. CDR3 bases: TGTGCCAGCAGCCAACAGGGTGGGACAACTAACTATGGCTACACCTTC.

This chain connects TRBV3-1 (or the pseudogene TRBV3-2) to TRBJ1-3, with 10 bases fitting TRBD1. The V gene's germline CDR1 is LGHDT and CDR2 YNNKEL (reference sequence). With 5 bases clipped from V and 4 bases from J, the junction kept 8 bases outside the gene matches. The CDR3 extends over 16 amino acids. The CDR3 reads CASSSGTGVSGNTIYF. CDR3 sequence (DNA): TGTGCCAGCAGCTCCGGGACAGGGGTTTCGGGAAACACCATATATTTT.

As DNA, the CDR3 is TGTGCCAGCAGCCTGACAGCCAACTATGGCTACACCTTC. Residues: CASSLTANYGYTF. The chain joins TRBV3-1 (or the pseudogene TRBV3-2) to TRBJ1-2; possible D gene TRBD1, 5 bases. Germline loops: CDR1 LGHDT, CDR2 YNNKEL (reference sequence). The ends were cut back, 4 bases at V and 2 bases at J, with 8 bases in the middle. The CDR3 totals 13 residues.

J is TRBJ2-5 and V is TRBV6-4; tentative D call: TRBD2 (7 bases). Per the germline V gene, CDR1 is MRHNA and CDR2 is SNTAGT. The CDR3 spans 13 residues. The V and J ends lost 6 bases and 5 bases respectively, with 13 bases between them. CDR3 loop: CASSAQGGETQYF. The DNA for the CDR3 is TGTGCCAGCAGCGCACAGGGAGGGGAGACCCAGTACTTC.

This clone has just a few counts. The J gene is TRBJ1-5, the V gene TRBV12-5; D is unresolved. CDR1 is LGHNT, CDR2 FRNRAP, per germline. V lost 2 bases and J lost 6, with 8 bases in between. This CDR3 is 13 amino acids long. The CDR3 sequence is CASGLSGGQPQHF. CDR3 bases: TGTGCTAGTGGTTTGTCAGGAGGTCAGCCCCAGCATTTT.

The V and J genes are TRBV19 and TRBJ2-1, with 8 bases fitting TRBD2. The J segment lost 0 bases and the V segment lost 5 bases, leaving 9 bases of the junction unmatched. This CDR3 region has 17 residues. CDR1 is LNHDA and CDR2 is SQIVND in the germline V gene (reference sequence). Here the CDR3 DNA reads TGTGCCAGTAGTTCCCTTAAACTAGCGGTCTCCTACAATGAGCAGTTCTTC. Translating gives CASSSLKLAVSYNEQFF.

The chain combines TRBV6-6 with TRBJ1-6, with TRBD1 matching over 9 bases. The ends lost 5 bases at V and 9 bases at J; junction bases unmatched: 8. This CDR3 has 15 amino acids. Germline V gives CDR1 MNHNY, CDR2 SVGAGI (reference sequence). The CDR3 DNA reads TGTGCCAGCAGTAGAATAACAGGGGGCGCTTCACCCCTCCACTTT. Translation: CASSRITGGASPLHF.

The chain couples TRBV7-9 to TRBJ2-1, with TRBD2 matching 16 bases. The CDR3 runs 17 residues. The germline CDR1 and CDR2 sequences are SEHNR and FQNEAQ (reference sequence). V lost 5 bases, J lost 9 bases, and 10 bases stayed unmatched. The CDR3 DNA is TGTGCCAGCAGCGCTGGGACTAGCGGGGGGGAATACCTTGAGCAGTTCTTC. This translates into CASSAGTSGGEYLEQFF.

The chain uses TRBV9 and TRBJ1-1, with D unresolved. Germline values: CDR1 SGDLS, CDR2 YYNGEE. The V and J ends lost 0 bases and 1 base respectively, with 10 bases between them. This CDR3 is 15 amino acids long. CDR3 DNA sequence: TGTGCCAGCAGCGTAGAGGACCCTAGGAACACTGAAGCTTTCTTT. Amino acids: CASSVEDPRNTEAFF.

This clone has more than one count but fewer than ten. The chain joins TRBV7-9 to TRBJ1-4; D not certain. V lost 5 bases and J 0 bases, leaving 7 bases between the germline ends. Germline lookup yields CDR1 SEHNR and CDR2 FQNEAQ (reference sequence). This CDR3 contains 14 residues. CDR3 in DNA: TGTGCCAGCAGCCGGACTGCAACTAATGAAAAACTGTTTTTT. It codes for CASSRTATNEKLFF.

The rearrangement links TRBV9 to TRBJ2-1; D remains ambiguous. CDR3 length equals 11 residues. V gave up 3 bases and J gave up 10 bases, with 8 bases separating them. Per the germline V gene, CDR1 is SGDLS and CDR2 is YYNGEE. CDR3 residues: CASSGLDEQFF. In DNA form, the CDR3 reads TGTGCCAGCAGCGGACTGGACGAGCAGTTCTTC.

V and J are TRBV2 and TRBJ2-1, with a weak D call TRBD1 (6 bases). Deletions cut 7 bases from V and 5 bases from J, with 18 bases between. Germline CDR1 is SNHLY and CDR2 is FYNNEI. This CDR3 comprises 15 residues. CDR3 nucleotide sequence: TGTGCCAGCAACCCCCTGAGCAGGGGCAACAATGAGCAGTTCTTC. Translating it yields CASNPLSRGNNEQFF.

The chain carries TRBV5-1 and TRBJ2-1; D is ambiguous. Germline-derived CDR1 and CDR2 are SGHRS and YFSETQ. V lost 7 bases to trimming and J lost 8 bases, with 19 bases between them. This CDR3 has 14 residues. The DNA of the CDR3 is TGCGCCAGCTCACTCCGACCGTCTCCAGATGAGCAGTTCTTC. Its protein product is CASSLRPSPDEQFF.

As for this clone: Other DNA sequences in the same sample also yield this CDR3. The chain carries TRBV30 and TRBJ2-6; D is unresolved. V was shortened by 0 bases and J by 4 bases, with 4 bases between the two germline ends. This CDR3 spans 13 amino acids. CDR1 is GTSNPN, CDR2 SVGIG, per germline (reference sequence). CDR3 protein: CAWSVTGANVLTF. CDR3 DNA sequence: TGTGCCTGGAGTGTGACCGGGGCCAACGTCCTGACTTTC.

This chain uses TRBV4-2 with TRBJ2-5, with TRBD2 matching 12 bases. Germline CDR1 is LGHNA and CDR2 is YNFKEQ. The CDR3 extends over 19 amino acids. With 0 bases clipped from V and 2 bases from J, the junction kept 10 bases outside the gene matches. The CDR3 region has the DNA TGTGCCAGCAGCCAAGATCCCTCCTCTAGCGGGGGGGAACAAGAGACCCAGTACTTC. Its translation is CASSQDPSSSGGEQETQYF.